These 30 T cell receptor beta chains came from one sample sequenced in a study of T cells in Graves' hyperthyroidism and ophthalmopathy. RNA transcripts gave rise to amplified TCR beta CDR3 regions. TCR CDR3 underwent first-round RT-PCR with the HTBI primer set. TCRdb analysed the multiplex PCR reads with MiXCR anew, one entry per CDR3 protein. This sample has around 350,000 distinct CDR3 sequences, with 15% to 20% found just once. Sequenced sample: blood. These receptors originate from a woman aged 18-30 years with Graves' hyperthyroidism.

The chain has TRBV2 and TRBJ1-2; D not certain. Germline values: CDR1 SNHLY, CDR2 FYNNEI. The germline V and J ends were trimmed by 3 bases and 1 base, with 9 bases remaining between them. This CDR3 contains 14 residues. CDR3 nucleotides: TGTGCCAGCAGTGAGCACAGAATTAACTATGGCTACACCTTC. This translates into CASSEHRINYGYTF.

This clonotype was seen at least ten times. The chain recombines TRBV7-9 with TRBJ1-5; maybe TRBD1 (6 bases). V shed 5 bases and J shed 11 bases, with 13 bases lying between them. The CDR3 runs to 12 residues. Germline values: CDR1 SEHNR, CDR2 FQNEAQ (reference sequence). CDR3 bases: TGTGCCAGCAGCGATGAGGGGGGGGCCCAGCATTTT. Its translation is CASSDEGGAQHF.

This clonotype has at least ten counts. The CDR3 is CASSLLGIRANYGYTF. As DNA, the CDR3 is TGTGCCAGCAGCTTACTGGGGATCAGAGCTAACTATGGCTACACCTTC. This rearrangement joins TRBV11-1 to TRBJ1-2; no firm D call. CDR3 size: 16 residues. The V end was cut by 2 bases, the J end by 0 bases, with 13 bases between. Germline V gene lookup returns CDR1 SGHAT and CDR2 FQDESV (reference sequence). Drawing the rest from reference TRBV11-1 and TRBJ1-2, the complete variable domain is EAEVAQSPRYKITEKSQAVAFWCDPISGHATLYWYRQILGQGPELLVQFQDESVVDDSQLPKDRFSAERLKGVDSTLKIQPAELGDSAMYLCASSLLGIRANYGYTFGSGTRLTVV.

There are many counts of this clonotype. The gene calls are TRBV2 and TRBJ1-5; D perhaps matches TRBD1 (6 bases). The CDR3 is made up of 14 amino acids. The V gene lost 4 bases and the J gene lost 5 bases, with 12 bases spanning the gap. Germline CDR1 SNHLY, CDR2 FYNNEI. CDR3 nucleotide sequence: TGTGCCAGCAGTGGGATACAGGGTCATCAGCCCCAGCATTTT. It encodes CASSGIQGHQPQHF.

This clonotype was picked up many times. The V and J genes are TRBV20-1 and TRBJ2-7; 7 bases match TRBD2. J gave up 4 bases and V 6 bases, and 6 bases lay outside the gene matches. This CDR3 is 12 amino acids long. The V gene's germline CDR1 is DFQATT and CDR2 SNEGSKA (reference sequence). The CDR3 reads CSAQRGDYEQYF. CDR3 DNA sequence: TGCAGTGCCCAGCGGGGAGATTACGAGCAGTACTTC.

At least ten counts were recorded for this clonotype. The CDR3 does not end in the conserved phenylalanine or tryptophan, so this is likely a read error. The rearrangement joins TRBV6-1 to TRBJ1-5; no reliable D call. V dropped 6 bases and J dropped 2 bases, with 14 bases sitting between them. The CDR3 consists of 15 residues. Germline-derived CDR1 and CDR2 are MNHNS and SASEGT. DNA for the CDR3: TGTGCCAGCAGCCTGGGCCTCGGGGGCAATCAGCCCCAGCATTCT. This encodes CASSLGLGGNQPQHS.

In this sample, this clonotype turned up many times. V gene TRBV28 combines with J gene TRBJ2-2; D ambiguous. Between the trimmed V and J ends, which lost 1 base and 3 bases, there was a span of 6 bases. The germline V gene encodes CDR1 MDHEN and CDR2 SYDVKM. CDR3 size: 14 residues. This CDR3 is CASSLYKHTGELFF. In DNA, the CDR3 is TGTGCCAGCAGTTTATACAAGCACACCGGGGAGCTGTTTTTT.

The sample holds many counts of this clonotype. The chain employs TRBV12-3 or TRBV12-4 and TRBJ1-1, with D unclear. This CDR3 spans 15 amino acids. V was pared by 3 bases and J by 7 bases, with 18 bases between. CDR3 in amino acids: CASSFEGRVIFEAFF. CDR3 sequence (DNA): TGTGCCAGCAGTTTCGAGGGCCGTGTTATTTTTGAAGCTTTCTTT.

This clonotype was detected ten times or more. The CDR3 is CASSSERVYRETQYF. Written as DNA, the CDR3 is TGTGCCAGCAGTTCCGAGCGGGTCTACCGTGAGACCCAGTACTTC. The gene calls are TRBV12-3 or TRBV12-4 and TRBJ2-5, with D possibly TRBD2 on 6 matching bases. V lost 4 bases, J lost 5 bases, and 17 bases lay in between. The CDR3 loop spans 15 amino acids.

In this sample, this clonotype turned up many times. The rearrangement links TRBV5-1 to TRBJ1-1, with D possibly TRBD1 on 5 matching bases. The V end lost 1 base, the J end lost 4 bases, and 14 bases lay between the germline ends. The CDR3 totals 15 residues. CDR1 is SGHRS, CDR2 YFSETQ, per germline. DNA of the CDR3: TGCGCCAGCAGCTTGTTTTCAGGGATTGGCACTGAAGCTTTCTTT. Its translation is CASSLFSGIGTEAFF.

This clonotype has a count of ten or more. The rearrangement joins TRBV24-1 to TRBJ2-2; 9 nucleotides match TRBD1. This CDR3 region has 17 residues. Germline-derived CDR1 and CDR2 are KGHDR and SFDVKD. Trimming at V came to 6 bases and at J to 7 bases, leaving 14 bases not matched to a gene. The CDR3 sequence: CATSPIPGQGYGGELFF. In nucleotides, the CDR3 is TGTGCCACCAGTCCAATTCCGGGACAGGGATATGGCGGGGAGCTGTTTTTT.

The CDR3 loop reads CASSRGPPNNQPQHF. CDR3 bases: TGTGCCAGCAGTCGAGGGCCGCCCAACAATCAGCCCCAGCATTTT. The V and J genes are TRBV6-1 and TRBJ1-5; D is undetermined. Per germline, CDR1 MNHNS and CDR2 SASEGT. This CDR3 is built from 15 residues. V lost 5 bases, J lost 3 bases, and 14 bases lay in between.

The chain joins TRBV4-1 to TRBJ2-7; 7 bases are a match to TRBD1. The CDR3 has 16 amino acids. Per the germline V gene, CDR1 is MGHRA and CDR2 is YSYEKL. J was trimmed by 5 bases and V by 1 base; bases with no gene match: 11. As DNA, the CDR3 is TGCGCCAGCAGCCAAGCCCCCCTGACAGGGCCGGACGAGCAGTACTTC. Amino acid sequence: CASSQAPLTGPDEQYF.

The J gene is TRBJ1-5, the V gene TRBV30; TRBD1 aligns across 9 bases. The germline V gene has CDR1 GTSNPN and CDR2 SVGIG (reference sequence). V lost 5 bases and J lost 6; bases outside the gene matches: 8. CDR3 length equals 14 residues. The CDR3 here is CAWGPGQGVQPQHF. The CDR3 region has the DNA TGTGCCTGGGGACCGGGACAGGGAGTTCAGCCCCAGCATTTT.

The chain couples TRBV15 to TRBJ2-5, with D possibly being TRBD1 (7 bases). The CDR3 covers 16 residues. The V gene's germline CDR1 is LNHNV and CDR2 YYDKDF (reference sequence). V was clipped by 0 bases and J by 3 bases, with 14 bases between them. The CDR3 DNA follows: TGTGCCACCAGCAGAGATCGGGGGCAGGGGGAAGAGACCCAGTACTTC. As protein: CATSRDRGQGEETQYF.

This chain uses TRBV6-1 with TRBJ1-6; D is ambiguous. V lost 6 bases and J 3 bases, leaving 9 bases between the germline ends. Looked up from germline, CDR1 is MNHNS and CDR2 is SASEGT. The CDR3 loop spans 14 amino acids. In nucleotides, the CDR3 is TGTGCCAGCAGAGGACTGTTCTATAATTCACCCCTCCACTTT. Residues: CASRGLFYNSPLHF.

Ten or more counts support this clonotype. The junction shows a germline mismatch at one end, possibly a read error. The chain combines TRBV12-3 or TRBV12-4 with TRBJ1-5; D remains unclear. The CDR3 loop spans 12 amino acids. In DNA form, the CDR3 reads TGTGCCAGCAGCTTAGAATATCAGCCCCAGCATTTT. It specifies CASSLEYQPQHF.

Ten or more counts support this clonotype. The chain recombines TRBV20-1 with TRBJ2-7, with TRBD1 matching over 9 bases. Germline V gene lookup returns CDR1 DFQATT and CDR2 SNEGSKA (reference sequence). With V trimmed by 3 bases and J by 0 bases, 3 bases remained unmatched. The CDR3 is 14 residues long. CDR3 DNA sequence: TGCAGTGCTAGGGGGGACAGGGCCTCCTACGAGCAGTACTTC. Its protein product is CSARGDRASYEQYF.

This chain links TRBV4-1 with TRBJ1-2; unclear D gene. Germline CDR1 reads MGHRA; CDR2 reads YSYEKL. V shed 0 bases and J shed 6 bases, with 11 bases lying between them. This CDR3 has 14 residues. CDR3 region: CASSQDFLTDGYTF. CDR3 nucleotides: TGCGCCAGCAGCCAAGATTTTTTGACGGATGGCTACACCTTC.

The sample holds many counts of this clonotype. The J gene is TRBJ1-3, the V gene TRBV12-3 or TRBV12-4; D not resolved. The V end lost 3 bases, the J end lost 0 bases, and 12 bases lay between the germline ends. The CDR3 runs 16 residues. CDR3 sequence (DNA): TGTGCCAGCAGTTTTCTTGAATCCAGCTCTGGAAACACCATATATTTT. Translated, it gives CASSFLESSSGNTIYF.

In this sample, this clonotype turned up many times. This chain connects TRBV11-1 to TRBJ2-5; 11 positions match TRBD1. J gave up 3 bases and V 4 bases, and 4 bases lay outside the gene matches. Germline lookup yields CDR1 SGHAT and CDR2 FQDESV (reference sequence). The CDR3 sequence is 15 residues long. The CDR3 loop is CASSWTGGFEETQYF. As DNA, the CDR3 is TGTGCCAGCAGCTGGACAGGGGGCTTCGAAGAGACCCAGTACTTC.

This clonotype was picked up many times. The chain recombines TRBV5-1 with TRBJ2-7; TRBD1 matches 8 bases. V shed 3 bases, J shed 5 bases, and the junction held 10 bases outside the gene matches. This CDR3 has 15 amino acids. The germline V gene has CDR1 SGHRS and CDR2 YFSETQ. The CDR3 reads CASSSRTGQPDEQYF. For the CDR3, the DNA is TGCGCCAGCAGCTCCCGGACAGGGCAGCCCGACGAGCAGTACTTC.

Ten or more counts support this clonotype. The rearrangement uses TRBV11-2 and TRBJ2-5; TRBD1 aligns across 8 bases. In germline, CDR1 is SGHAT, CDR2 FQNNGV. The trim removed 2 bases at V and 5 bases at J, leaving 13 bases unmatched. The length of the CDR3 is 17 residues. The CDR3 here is CASSLRPQGADFETQYF. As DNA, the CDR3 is TGTGCCAGCAGCTTAAGGCCCCAGGGGGCGGACTTCGAGACCCAGTACTTC.

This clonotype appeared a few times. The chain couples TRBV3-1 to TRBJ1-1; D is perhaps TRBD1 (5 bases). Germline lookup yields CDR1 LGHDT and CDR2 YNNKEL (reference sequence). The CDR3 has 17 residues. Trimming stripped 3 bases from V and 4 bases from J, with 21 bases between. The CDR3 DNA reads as TGTGCCAGCAGCCATCCACTCGCTCGGCAGGGATTCACTGAAGCTTTCTTT. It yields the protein CASSHPLARQGFTEAFF.

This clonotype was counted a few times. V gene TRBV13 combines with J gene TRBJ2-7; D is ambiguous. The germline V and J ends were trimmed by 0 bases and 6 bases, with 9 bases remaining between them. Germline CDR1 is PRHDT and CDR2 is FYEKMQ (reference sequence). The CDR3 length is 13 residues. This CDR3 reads CASSLGQTGEQYF. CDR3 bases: TGTGCCAGCAGCTTAGGGCAGACCGGCGAGCAGTACTTC.

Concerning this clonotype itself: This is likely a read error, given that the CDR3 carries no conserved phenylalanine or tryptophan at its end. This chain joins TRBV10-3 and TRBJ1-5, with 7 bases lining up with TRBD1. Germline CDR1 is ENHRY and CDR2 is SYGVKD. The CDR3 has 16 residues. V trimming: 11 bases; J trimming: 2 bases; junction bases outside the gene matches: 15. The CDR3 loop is CASTETGSLRNQPQHS. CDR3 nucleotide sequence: TGTGCCTCAACCGAGACAGGGTCCCTTCGCAATCAGCCCCAGCATTCT.

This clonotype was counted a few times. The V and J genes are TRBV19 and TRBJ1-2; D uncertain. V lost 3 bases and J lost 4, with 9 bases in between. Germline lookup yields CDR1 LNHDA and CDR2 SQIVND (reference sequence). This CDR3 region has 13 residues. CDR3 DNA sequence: TGTGCCAGTAGTATGGAACATCTCTATGGCTACACCTTC. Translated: CASSMEHLYGYTF.

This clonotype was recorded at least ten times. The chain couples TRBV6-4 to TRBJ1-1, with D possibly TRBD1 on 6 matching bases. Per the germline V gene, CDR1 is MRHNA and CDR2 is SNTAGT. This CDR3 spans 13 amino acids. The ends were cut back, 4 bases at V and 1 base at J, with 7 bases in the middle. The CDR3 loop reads CASSAGANTEAFF. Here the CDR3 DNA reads TGTGCCAGCAGTGCAGGGGCGAACACTGAAGCTTTCTTT.

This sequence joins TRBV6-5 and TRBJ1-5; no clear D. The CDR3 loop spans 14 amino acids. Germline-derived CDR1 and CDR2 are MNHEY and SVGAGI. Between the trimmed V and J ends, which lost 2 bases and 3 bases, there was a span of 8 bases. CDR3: CASSYQAVNQPQHF. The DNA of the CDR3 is TGTGCCAGCAGTTACCAGGCAGTCAATCAGCCCCAGCATTTT.

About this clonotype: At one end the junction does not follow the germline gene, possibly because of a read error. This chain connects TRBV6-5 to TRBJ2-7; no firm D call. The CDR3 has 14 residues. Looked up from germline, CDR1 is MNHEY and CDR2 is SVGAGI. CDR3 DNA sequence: TGTGCCAGCAGTCACTCGGGCATCTCCTACGAGCAGTACTTC. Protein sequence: CASSHSGISYEQYF.